This record concerns one T cell receptor beta chain sequence. The data stem from a study of cytomegalovirus exposure and HLA in healthy donors. Primers included in the PCR were 60 Vbeta and 13 Jbeta primers. Assay: immunoSEQ multiplex PCR; the TCRdb copy retains only in-frame clones and omits some. The sample records roughly 200,000 clones, approximately 85% being singletons. This receptor was taken from a woman aged 45-59 years in good health and CMV-seronegative. The sample comprised PBMCs.

Here the CDR3 reads CASSFASGRAEEQFF. CDR3 bases: TGTGCCAGCAGTTTCGCTAGCGGGAGGGCCGAAGAGCAGTTCTTC. V usage is TRBV27 and J usage is TRBJ2-1; 12 nucleotides line up with TRBD2. The CDR3 extends over 15 amino acids. Germline V gene lookup returns CDR1 MNHEY and CDR2 SMNVEV (reference sequence). The ends lost 3 bases at V and 10 bases at J; junction bases unmatched: 7.